The T cell receptor beta chain under discussion was sequenced for a study of neurological immune-mediated disorders. The CDR3 consists of 15 residues. Germline CDR1 reads ENHRY; CDR2 reads SYGVKD. V gave up 3 bases and J gave up 7 bases, with 18 bases separating them. This clonotype was recorded at least ten times. Its antigen is still unknown. PBMCs numbering 2 million and stored at -80 C yielded the unsorted libraries. Overall study findings and caveats: No expanded-clone CDR3 amino acid sequence recurred across subjects, suggesting private TCR-beta repertoires.

TCRdb recomputed calls from the 5' RACE reads with MiXCR, one row per CDR3 protein. Of about 55,000 distinct CDR3 sequences in the sample, approximately 3.9% are singletons; the top ten hold around 1.5%. V and J are TRBV10-3 and TRBJ1-2; perhaps TRBD1 as D (5 bases). The material sequenced was PBMCs. The sequence derives from a man aged 25 to 45 with multiple sclerosis. CDR3 protein: CAISDPGTARGGYTF. The DNA for the CDR3 is TGTGCCATCAGTGACCCAGGGACCGCGAGGGGTGGCTACACCTTC.